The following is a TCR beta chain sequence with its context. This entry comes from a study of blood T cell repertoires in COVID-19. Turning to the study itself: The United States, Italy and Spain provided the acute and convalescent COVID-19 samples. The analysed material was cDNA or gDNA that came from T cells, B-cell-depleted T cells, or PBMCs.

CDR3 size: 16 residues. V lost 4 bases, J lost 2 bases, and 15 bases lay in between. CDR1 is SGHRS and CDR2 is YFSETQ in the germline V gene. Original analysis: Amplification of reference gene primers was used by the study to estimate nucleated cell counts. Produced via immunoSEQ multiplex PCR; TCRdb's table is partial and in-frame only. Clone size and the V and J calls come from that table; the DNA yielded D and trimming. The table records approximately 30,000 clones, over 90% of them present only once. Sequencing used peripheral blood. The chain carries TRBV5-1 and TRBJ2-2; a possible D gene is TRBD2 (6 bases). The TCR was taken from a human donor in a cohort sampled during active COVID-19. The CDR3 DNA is TGCGCCAGCAGCGCGGCGGGACTCAGAAACACCGGGGAGCTGTTTTTT. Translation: CASSAAGLRNTGELFF.